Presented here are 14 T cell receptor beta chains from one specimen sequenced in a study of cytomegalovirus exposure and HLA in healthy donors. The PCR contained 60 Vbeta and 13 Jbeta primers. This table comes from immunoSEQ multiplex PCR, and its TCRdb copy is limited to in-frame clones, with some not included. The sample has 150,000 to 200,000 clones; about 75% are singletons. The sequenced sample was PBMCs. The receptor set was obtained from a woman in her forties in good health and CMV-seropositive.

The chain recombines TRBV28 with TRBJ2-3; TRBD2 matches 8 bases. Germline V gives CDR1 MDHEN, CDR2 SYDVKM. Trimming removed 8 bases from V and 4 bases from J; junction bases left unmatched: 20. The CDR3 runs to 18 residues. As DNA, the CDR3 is TGTGCCAGCGGAACTAGACTTGGCGCGGGAGGTCATGCAGATACGCAGTATTTT. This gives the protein CASGTRLGAGGHADTQYF.

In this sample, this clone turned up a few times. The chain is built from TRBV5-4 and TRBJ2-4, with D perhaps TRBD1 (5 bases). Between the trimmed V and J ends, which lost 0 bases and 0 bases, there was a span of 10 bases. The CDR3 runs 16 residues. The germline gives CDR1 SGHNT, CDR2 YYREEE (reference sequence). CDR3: CASSLGRVGAKNIQYF. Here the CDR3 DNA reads TGTGCCAGCAGCTTGGGCAGGGTCGGAGCCAAAAACATTCAGTACTTC.

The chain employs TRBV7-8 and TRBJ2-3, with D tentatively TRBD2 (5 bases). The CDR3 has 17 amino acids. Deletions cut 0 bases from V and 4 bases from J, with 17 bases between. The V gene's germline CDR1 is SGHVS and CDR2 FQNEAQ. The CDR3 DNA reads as TGTGCCAGCAGCTTAGCTCAGCTAGCAGCAGGACCAGATACGCAGTATTTT. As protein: CASSLAQLAAGPDTQYF. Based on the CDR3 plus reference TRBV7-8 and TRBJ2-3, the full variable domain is GAGVSQSPRYKVAKRGQDVALRCDPISGHVSLFWYQQALGQGPEFLTYFQNEAQLDKSGLPSDRFFAERPEGSVSTLKIQRTQQEDSAVYLCASSLAQLAAGPDTQYFGPGTRLTVL.

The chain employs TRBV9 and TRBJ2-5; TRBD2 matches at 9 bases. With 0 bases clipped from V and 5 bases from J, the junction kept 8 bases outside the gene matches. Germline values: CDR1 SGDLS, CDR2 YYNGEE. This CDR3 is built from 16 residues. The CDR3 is CASSVDAGGLGETQYF. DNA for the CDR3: TGTGCCAGCAGCGTAGATGCGGGAGGGTTGGGTGAGACCCAGTACTTC.

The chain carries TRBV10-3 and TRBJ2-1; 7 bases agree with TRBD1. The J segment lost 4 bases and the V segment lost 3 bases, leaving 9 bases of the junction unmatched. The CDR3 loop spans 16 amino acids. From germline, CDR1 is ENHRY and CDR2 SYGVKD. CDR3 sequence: CAISEPDRAAYNEQFF. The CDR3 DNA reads TGTGCCATCAGTGAACCCGACAGGGCCGCTTACAATGAGCAGTTCTTC.

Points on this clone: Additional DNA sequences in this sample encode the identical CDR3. The CDR3 is CASSPPGGYTEAFF. For the CDR3, the DNA is TGTGCCAGCTCACCACCGGGGGGGTACACTGAAGCTTTCTTT. The rearrangement uses TRBV18 and TRBJ1-1; a weak D match, TRBD1 (5 bases). Trimming cost V 0 bases and J 3 bases, with 8 bases left between them. This CDR3 is built from 14 residues. Germline CDR1 is KGHSH and CDR2 is LQKENI. The full variable domain, in which reference TRBV18 and TRBJ1-1 provide the parts outside the CDR3, is NAGVMQNPRHLVRRRGQEARLRCSPMKGHSHVYWYRQLPEEGLKFMVYLQKENIIDESGMPKERFSAEFPKEGPSILRIQQVVRGDSAAYFCASSPPGGYTEAFFGQGTRLTVV.

The DNA of the CDR3 is TGCAGCGTTGAGAGGGGGCGCGACACTGAAGCTTTCTTT. Translating gives CSVERGRDTEAFF. V gene TRBV29-1 combines with J gene TRBJ1-1, with 7 bases lining up with TRBD1. The CDR3 sequence is 13 residues long. V was pared by 3 bases and J by 3 bases, with 4 bases of the junction left unmatched. Looked up from germline, CDR1 is SQVTM and CDR2 is ANQGSEA. The whole variable domain, filled in from reference TRBV29-1 and TRBJ1-1, reads SAVISQKPSRDICQRGTSLTIQCQVDSQVTMMFWYRQQPGQSLTLIATANQGSEATYESGFVIDKFPISRPNLTFSTLTVSNMSPEDSSIYLCSVERGRDTEAFFGQGTRLTVV.

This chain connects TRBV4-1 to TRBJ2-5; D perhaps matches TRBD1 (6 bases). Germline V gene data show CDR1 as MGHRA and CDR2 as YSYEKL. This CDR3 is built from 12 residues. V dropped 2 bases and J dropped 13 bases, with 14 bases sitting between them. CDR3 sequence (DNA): TGCGCCAGCAGCCAAAAGACAGGACCCCTGTACTTC. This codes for CASSQKTGPLYF.

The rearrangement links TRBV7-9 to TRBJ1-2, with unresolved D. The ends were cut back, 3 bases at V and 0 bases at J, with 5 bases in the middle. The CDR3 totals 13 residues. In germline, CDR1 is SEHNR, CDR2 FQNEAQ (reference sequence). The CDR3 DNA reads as TGTGCCAGCAGCTTCGGGACTAACTATGGCTACACCTTC. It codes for CASSFGTNYGYTF.

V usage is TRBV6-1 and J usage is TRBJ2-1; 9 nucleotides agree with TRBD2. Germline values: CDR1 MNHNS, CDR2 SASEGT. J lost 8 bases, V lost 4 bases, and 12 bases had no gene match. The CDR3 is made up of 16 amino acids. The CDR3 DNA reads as TGTGCCAGCAGTGGCCACAGATTTGCGGGAGGGGATGAGCAGTTCTTC. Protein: CASSGHRFAGGDEQFF.

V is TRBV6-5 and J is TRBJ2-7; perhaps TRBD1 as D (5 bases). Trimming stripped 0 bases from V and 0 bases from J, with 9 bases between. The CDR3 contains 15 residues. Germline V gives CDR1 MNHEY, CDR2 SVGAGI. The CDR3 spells CASSYSSDSSYEQYF. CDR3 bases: TGTGCCAGCAGTTACTCTTCCGACAGCTCCTACGAGCAGTACTTC.

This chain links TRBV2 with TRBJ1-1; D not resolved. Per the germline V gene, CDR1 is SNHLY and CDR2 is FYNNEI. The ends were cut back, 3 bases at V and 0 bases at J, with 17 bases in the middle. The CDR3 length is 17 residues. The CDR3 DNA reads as TGTGCCAGCAGTGAGAGCCGCGGAGGAGGGATGAACACTGAAGCTTTCTTT. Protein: CASSESRGGGMNTEAFF.

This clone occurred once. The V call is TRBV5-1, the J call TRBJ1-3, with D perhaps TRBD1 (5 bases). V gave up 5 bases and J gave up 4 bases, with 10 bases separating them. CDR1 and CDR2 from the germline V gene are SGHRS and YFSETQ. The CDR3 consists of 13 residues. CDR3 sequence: CASRGTLGNTIYF. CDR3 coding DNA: TGCGCCAGCAGAGGGACTTTGGGAAACACCATATATTTT. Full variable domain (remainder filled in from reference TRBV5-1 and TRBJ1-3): KAGVTQTPRYLIKTRGQQVTLSCSPISGHRSVSWYQQTPGQGLQFLFEYFSETQRNKGNFPGRFSGRQFSNSRSEMNVSTLELGDSALYLCASRGTLGNTIYFGEGSWLTVV.

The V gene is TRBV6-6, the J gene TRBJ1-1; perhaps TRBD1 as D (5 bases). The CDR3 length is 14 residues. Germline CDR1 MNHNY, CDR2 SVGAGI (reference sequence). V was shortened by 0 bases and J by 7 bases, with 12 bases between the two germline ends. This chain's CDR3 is CASSYSYQTVEAFF. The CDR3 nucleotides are TGTGCCAGCAGTTACTCCTACCAGACAGTTGAAGCTTTCTTT.